The clone carrying this TCR beta chain was found many times. Its specificity is unknown. The data belong to a study of read filtering for tumor transcriptome and immune sequencing. Study-wide points: The CD138-negative fraction was mixed bone marrow immune cells, not pure T cells.

The CDR3 has 14 residues. V lost 4 bases, J lost 5 bases, and 11 bases lay in between. Germline assignment: CDR1 SGHAT and CDR2 FQNNGV. This library used around 400 ng RNA and molecular barcoded adaptors spanning alpha/delta and beta/gamma chains. TCRdb reprocessed the reads via MiXCR and lists one record per CDR3 protein. The sample records around 140,000 distinct CDR3 sequences, around 13% being singletons. The sequence derives from a donor aged 40 or over with multiple myeloma. The rearrangement links TRBV11-2 to TRBJ2-2; TRBD2 might be the D (6 bases). Sequenced input: a population of CD138-negative cells sorted from bone marrow. The CDR3 region has the DNA TGTGCCAGCAGCTCCCCTCGGGGGACCGGGGAGCTGTTTTTT. This translates into CASSSPRGTGELFF.